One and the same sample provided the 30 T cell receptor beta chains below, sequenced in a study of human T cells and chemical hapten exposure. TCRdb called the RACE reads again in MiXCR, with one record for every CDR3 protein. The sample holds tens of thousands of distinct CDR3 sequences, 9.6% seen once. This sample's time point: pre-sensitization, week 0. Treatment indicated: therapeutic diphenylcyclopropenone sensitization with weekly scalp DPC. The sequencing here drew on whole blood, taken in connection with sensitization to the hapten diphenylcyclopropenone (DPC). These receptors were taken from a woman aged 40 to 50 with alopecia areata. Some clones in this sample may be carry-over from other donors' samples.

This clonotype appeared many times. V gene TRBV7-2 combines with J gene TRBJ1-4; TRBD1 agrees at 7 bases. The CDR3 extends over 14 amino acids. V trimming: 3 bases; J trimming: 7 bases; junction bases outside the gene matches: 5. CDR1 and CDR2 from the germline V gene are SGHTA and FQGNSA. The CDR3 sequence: CASSFSGGSEKLFF. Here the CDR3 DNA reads TGTGCCAGCAGCTTCTCAGGGGGTAGTGAAAAACTGTTTTTT.

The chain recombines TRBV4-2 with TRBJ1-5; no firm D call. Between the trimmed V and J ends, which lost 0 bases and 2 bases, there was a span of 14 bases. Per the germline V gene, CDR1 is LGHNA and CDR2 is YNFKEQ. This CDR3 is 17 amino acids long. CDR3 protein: CASSQDAWGSGNQPQHF. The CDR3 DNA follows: TGTGCCAGCAGCCAAGATGCTTGGGGAAGCGGCAATCAGCCCCAGCATTTT.

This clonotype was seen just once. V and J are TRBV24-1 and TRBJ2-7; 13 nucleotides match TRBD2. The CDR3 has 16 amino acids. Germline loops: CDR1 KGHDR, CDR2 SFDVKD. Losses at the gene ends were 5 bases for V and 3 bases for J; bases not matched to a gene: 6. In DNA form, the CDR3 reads TGTGCCACCAGTGGACCGGGACTAGCGGGGTTCTACGAGCAGTACTTC. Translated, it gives CATSGPGLAGFYEQYF.

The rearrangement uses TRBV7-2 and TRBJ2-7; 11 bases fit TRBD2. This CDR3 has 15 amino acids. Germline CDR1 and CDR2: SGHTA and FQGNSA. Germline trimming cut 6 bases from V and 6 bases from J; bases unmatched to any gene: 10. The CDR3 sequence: CASRQTSGGFSEQYF. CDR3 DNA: TGTGCCAGCAGACAAACTAGCGGGGGATTTAGCGAGCAGTACTTC.

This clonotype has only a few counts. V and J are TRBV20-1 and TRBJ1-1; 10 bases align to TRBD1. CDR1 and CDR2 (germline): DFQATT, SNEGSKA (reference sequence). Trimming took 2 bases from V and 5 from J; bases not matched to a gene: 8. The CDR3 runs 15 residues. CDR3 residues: CSARLDRGRRTEAFF. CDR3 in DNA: TGCAGTGCTAGATTAGACAGGGGGCGGAGGACTGAAGCTTTCTTT.

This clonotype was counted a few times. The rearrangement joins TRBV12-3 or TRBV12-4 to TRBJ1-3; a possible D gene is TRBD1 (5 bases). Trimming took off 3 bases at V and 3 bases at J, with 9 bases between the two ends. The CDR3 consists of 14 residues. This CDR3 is CASSLRGFGNTIYF. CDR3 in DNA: TGTGCCAGCAGTTTGCGGGGCTTTGGAAACACCATATATTTT.

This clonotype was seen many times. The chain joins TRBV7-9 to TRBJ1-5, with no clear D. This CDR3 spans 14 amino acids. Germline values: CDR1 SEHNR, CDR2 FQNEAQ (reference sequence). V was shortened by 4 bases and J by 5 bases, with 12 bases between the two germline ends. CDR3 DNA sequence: TGTGCCAGCAGCTCACGAACTCAAGATCAGCCCCAGCATTTT. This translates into CASSSRTQDQPQHF.

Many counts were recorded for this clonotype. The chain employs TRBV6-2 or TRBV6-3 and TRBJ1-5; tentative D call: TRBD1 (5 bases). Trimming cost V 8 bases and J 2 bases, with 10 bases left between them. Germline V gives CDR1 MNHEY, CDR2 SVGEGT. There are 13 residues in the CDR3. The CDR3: CASARGRNQPQHF. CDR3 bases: TGTGCCAGCGCTCGGGGCCGCAATCAGCCCCAGCATTTT.

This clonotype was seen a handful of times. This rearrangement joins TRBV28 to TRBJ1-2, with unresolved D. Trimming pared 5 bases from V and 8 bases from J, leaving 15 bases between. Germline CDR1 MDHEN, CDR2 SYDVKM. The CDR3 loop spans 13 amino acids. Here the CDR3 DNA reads TGTGCCAGCAGTCCCCCGGCTCGACGGGGCTACACCTTC. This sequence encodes CASSPPARRGYTF.

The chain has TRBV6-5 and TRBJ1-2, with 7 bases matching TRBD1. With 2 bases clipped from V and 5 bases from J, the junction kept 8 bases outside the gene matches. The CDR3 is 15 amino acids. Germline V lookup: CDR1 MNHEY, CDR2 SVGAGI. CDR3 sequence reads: CASSYNRDRNYGYTF. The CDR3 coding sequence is TGTGCCAGCAGTTACAACCGGGACAGAAATTATGGCTACACCTTC.

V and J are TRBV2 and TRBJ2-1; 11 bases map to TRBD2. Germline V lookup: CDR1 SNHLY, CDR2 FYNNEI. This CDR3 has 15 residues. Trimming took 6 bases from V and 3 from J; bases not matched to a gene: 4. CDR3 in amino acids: CASSATSGGYNEQFF. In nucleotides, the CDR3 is TGTGCCAGCAGCGCTACTAGCGGGGGCTACAATGAGCAGTTCTTC.

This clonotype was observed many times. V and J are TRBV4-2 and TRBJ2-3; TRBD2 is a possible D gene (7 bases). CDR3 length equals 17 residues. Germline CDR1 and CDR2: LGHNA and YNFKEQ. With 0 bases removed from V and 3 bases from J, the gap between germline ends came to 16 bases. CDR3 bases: TGTGCCAGCAGCCAAGATTTAGCCGGGGGGCGGACAGATACGCAGTATTTT. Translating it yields CASSQDLAGGRTDTQYF.

The CDR3 loop is CASSQMNTEAFF. For the CDR3, the DNA is TGTGCCTCCTCACAGATGAACACTGAAGCTTTCTTT. The V gene is TRBV19, the J gene TRBJ1-1; D is undetermined. The V end was cut by 11 bases, the J end by 0 bases, with 10 bases between. Germline-derived CDR1 and CDR2 are LNHDA and SQIVND (reference sequence). This CDR3 has 12 amino acids.

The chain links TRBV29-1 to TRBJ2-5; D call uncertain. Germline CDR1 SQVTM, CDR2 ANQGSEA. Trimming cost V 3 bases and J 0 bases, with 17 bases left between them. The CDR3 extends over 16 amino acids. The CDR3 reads CSVDGTDRSYQETQYF. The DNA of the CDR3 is TGCAGCGTTGATGGAACAGACCGATCGTACCAAGAGACCCAGTACTTC.

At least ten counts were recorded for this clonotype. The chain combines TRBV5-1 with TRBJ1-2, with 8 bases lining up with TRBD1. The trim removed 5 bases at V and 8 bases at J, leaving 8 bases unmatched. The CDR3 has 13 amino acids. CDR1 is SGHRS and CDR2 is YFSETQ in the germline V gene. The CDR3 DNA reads TGCGCCAGCAGACAGGACAGGGAGGGAGGCTACACCTTC. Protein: CASRQDREGGYTF. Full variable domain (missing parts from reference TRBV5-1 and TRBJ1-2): KAGVTQTPRYLIKTRGQQVTLSCSPISGHRSVSWYQQTPGQGLQFLFEYFSETQRNKGNFPGRFSGRQFSNSRSEMNVSTLELGDSALYLCASRQDREGGYTFGSGTRLTVV.

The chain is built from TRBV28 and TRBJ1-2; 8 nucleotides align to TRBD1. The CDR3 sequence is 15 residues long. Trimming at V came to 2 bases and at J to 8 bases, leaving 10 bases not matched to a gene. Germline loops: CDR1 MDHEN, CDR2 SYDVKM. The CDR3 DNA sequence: TGTGCCAGCAGTTTACGGGGGCGACAGGGGAGAGGCTACACCTTC. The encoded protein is CASSLRGRQGRGYTF.

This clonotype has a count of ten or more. The CDR3 region has the DNA TGTGCCAGCAGCTTAGCTCAGGGCCCCTACGAGCAGTACTTC. Protein: CASSLAQGPYEQYF. The genes are TRBV11-2 and TRBJ2-7; possibly TRBD1 for D (5 bases). Germline V lookup: CDR1 SGHAT, CDR2 FQNNGV. This CDR3 contains 14 residues. Trimming took 1 base from V and 2 from J, leaving 9 bases between them.

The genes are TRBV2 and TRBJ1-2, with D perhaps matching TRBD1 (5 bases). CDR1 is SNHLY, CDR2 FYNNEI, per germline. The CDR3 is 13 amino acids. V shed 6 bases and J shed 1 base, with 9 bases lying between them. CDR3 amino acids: CASSGTGNYGYTF. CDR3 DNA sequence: TGTGCCAGCAGCGGGACGGGTAACTATGGCTACACCTTC.

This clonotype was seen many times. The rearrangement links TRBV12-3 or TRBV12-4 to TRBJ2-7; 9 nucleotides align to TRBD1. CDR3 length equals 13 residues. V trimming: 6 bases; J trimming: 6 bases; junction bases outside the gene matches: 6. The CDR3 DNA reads TGTGCCAGCAGACGGACAGGGGCGGGCGAGCAGTACTTC. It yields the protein CASRRTGAGEQYF.

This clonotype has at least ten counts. The CDR3 protein is CASSPGGSHTDTQYF. CDR3 DNA: TGTGCCAGCAGTCCTGGGGGGAGTCACACAGATACGCAGTATTTT. The rearrangement links TRBV12-3 or TRBV12-4 to TRBJ2-3, with a tentative D call TRBD2 (6 bases). The germline V and J ends were trimmed by 5 bases and 2 bases, with 14 bases remaining between them. The CDR3 spans 15 residues.

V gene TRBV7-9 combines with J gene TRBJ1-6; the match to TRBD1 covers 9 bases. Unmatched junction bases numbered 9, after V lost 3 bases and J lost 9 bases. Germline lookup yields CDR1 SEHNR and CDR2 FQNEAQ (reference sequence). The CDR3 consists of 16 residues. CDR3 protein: CASSLGTGQGGSPLHF. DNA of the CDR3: TGTGCCAGCAGCTTGGGAACGGGACAGGGTGGTTCACCCCTCCACTTT.

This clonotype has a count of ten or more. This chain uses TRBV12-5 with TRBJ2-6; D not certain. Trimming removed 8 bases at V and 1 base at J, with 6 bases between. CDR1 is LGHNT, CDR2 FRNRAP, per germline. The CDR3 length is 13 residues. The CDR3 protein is CASCRSGANVLTF. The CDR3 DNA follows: TGTGCTAGTTGCCGGTCTGGGGCCAACGTCCTGACTTTC. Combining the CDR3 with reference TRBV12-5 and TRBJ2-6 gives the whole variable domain DARVTQTPRHKVTEMGQEVTMRCQPILGHNTVFWYRQTMMQGLELLAYFRNRAPLDDSGMPKDRFSAEMPDATLATLKIQPSEPRDSAVYFCASCRSGANVLTFGAGSRLTVL.

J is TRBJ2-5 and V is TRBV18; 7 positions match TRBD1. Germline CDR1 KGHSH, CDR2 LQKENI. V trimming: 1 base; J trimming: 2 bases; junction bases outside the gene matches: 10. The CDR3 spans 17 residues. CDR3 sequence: CASSPRVSDRPQETQYF. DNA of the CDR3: TGTGCCAGCTCACCACGCGTCTCGGACAGGCCACAAGAGACCCAGTACTTC.

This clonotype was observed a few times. Here the CDR3 DNA reads TGTGCCAGCACCCGAGGGTCGCCTGGGAACATTCAGTACTTC. As protein: CASTRGSPGNIQYF. The chain uses TRBV9 and TRBJ2-4, with D tentatively TRBD2 (5 bases). Germline V gene data show CDR1 as SGDLS and CDR2 as YYNGEE. Trimming pared 6 bases from V and 7 bases from J, leaving 17 bases between. This CDR3 comprises 14 residues.

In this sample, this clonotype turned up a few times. The CDR3 loop reads CASNRQGGGHGYTF. Written as DNA, the CDR3 is TGTGCCAGCAACCGTCAGGGAGGAGGGCATGGCTACACCTTC. The chain joins TRBV27 to TRBJ1-2; D might be TRBD1 (5 bases). The CDR3 totals 14 residues. Germline CDR1 is MNHEY and CDR2 is SMNVEV (reference sequence). Trimming pared 7 bases from V and 6 bases from J, leaving 18 bases between.

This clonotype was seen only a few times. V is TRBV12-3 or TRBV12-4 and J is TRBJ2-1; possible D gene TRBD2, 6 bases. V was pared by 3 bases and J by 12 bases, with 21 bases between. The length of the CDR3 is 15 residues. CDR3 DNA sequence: TGTGCCAGCAGTTTGTCGTGGGGACTTAGCCCCCGGCAGTTCTTC. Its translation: CASSLSWGLSPRQFF.

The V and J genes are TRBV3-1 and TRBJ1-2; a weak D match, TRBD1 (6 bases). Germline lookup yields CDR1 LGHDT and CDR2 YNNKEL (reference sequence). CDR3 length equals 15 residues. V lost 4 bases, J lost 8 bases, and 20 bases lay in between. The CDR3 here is CASSLDSKINGGYTF. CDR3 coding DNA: TGTGCCAGCAGCCTGGACAGCAAAATAAACGGCGGCTACACCTTC.

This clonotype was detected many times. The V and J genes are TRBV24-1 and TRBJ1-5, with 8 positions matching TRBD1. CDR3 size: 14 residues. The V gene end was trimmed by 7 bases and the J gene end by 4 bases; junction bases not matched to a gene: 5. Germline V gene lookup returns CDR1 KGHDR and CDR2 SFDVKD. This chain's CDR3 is CATSAGQANQPQHF. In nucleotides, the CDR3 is TGTGCCACCAGCGCGGGACAGGCGAATCAGCCCCAGCATTTT.

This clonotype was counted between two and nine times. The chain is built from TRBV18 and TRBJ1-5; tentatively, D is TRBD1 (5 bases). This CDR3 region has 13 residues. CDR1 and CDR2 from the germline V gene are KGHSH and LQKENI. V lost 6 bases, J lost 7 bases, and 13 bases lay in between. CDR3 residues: CASSSDGDQPQHF. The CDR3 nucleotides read TGTGCCAGCTCCTCTGATGGGGACCAGCCCCAGCATTTT.

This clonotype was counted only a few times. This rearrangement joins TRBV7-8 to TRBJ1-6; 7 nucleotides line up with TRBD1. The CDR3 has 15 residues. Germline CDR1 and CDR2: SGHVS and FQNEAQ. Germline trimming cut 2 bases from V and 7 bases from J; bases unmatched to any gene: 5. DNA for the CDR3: TGTGCCAGCAGCTTAACCGGGACAGCAAATTCACCCCTCCACTTT. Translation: CASSLTGTANSPLHF.